This T cell receptor (beta chain) appears in the sequencing data of a study of blood T cell repertoires in COVID-19. Whole-study context: Samples representing acute and convalescent COVID-19 were sourced from the United States, Italy and Spain. Sources were T cells, B-cell-depleted T cells, or PBMCs; the material itself was cDNA or gDNA.

Seattle enrolled patients during active infection and tracked them longitudinally. Original processing methods: Nucleated cell number was recorded as an estimate derived from reference gene primer amplification. The method was immunoSEQ multiplex PCR; TCRdb's version includes in-frame clones alone and lacks a portion of them. The V and J calls and clone size come from that table; D and trimming were worked out from the DNA. The data contain about 440,000 clones, around 89% of them singletons. This CDR3 has 15 amino acids. Germline assignment: CDR1 SGHVS and CDR2 FQNEAQ. V lost 6 bases to trimming and J lost 3 bases; unmatched junction nucleotides: 8.

The sequence was collected from a woman aged 45-60 years with COVID-19, enrolled during active disease. The sample comprised peripheral blood. The chain employs TRBV7-8 and TRBJ2-1; 7 bases match TRBD2. The CDR3 sequence: CASSSEAGYYNEQFF. CDR3 nucleotide sequence: TGTGCCAGCAGTTCGGAAGCGGGATACTACAATGAGCAGTTCTTC.